Included here is one T cell receptor (beta chain) sequence, with context. A template switching step contributed a universal primer site, while unique molecular identifiers were present in the cDNA. Each CDR3 protein gets one entry after TCRdb re-called the 5' RACE reads with MiXCR. The sample has approximately 500,000 distinct CDR3 sequences, roughly 24% seen once; the top ten hold about 2.7%. This record comes from a study of identical twins. This CDR3 region has 18 residues. J gave up 4 bases and V 0 bases, and 9 bases lay outside the gene matches. Germline V CDR1 and CDR2: LGHDT, YNNKEL (reference sequence). These same data were also listed under a study on T cells expressing NK-cell markers.

This chain joins TRBV3-1 and TRBJ2-3, with 11 bases matching TRBD2. The sequence was collected from a woman aged 18 to 35 in good health. The sample consisted of CD4+ T cells sorted from blood. CDR3 in DNA: TGTGCCAGCAGCCAAGATCCCCCGACTAGCGGGGCTGCAGATACGCAGTATTTT. As protein: CASSQDPPTSGAADTQYF.